This T cell receptor beta chain originates from a study of beta chain features in type 1 diabetes. Study context: Regarding age, gender and cell yields, patients proved similar to healthy donors. Findings of the study overall: For Type 1 diabetes patients, all four CD4+ subsets carried TCRB CDR3s that were moderately but significantly shorter.

Every isolated RNA sample was fully reverse transcribed, so sequencing captured expressed TCRB transcripts. This table comes from immunoSEQ multiplex PCR, and its TCRdb copy is limited to in-frame clones, with some not included. Of roughly 150,000 clones in the sample, around 63% were seen once. The authors sorted CD4+ naive, central memory, regulatory and stem cell-like memory cells via CD45RO/CCR7/CD25/CD127/CD95/CD27. Sorting gave populations that all exceeded 95% purity. In regard to this clone: Its antigen is not identified. The same CDR3 arises from other DNA sequences in this sample as well.

V gave up 6 bases and J gave up 3 bases, with 9 bases separating them. The CDR3 loop spans 11 amino acids. Germline loops: CDR1 SQVTM, CDR2 ANQGSEA. What was sequenced was naive CD4+ T cells from blood. The V call is TRBV29-1, the J call TRBJ2-7; D unresolved. The clonotype was recovered from a man between 25 and 39 years old with type 1 diabetes. The chain's CDR3 is CSVVRGYEQYF. The CDR3 coding sequence is TGCAGCGTCGTTAGAGGCTACGAGCAGTACTTC.